The source of this T cell receptor (beta chain) is a study of immune characterization of retroperitoneal liposarcoma. Turning to this clonotype: As the CDR3 is not closed by the conserved phenylalanine or tryptophan, this likely results from a read error. The limits of the CDR3 on the DNA are not certain, so only TCRdb's listed CDR3 is given.

The CDR3 is 8 residues long, counting both termini. CDR1 and CDR2 from the germline V gene are MNHEY and SMNVEV (reference sequence). Via MiXCR, TCRdb re-called the PCR reads, giving one row per CDR3 protein. Here the sample spans approximately 9,300 distinct CDR3 sequences, approximately 30% being singletons. This chain connects TRBV27 to TRBJ2-6; the table assigns TRBD2, which was not confirmed against the DNA. The sequence was collected from a male donor with retroperitoneal liposarcoma. Material: tumor tissue. CDR3 protein: CASSSRTS.